The T cell receptor beta chain under discussion was sequenced for a study of T cells in Graves' hyperthyroidism and ophthalmopathy. Notes on the study in general: Most clonotypes that expanded in the thyroid above 0.001 also showed up in blood.

What was amplified from RNA transcripts were TCR beta CDR3 regions. The primer set for the first-round RT-PCR of the TCR CDR3 was HTBI. TCRdb analysed the multiplex PCR reads with MiXCR anew, one entry per CDR3 protein. The table lists around 240,000 distinct CDR3 sequences, about a sixth of them singletons. This clonotype was counted many times. What it binds is unknown. There are 13 residues in the CDR3. Germline lookup yields CDR1 MDHEN and CDR2 SYDVKM. V lost 5 bases, J lost 5 bases, and 4 bases stayed unmatched. The sample comprised blood. The clonotype comes from a young woman with Graves' ophthalmopathy. This rearrangement joins TRBV28 to TRBJ2-7; 9 positions agree with TRBD2. CDR3 amino acids: CASSPWTSDEQYF. As DNA, the CDR3 is TGTGCCAGCAGTCCCTGGACTAGCGACGAGCAGTACTTC.